A selection of T cell receptor beta chains follows, all from one sample in a study of blood T cell repertoires in COVID-19. Clones were sequenced by immunoSEQ multiplex PCR, and TCRdb holds only the in-frame ones, with some missing. Of 210,000 or so clones listed, 80% to 90% are singletons. Sequencing input: PBMCs or T cells enriched from blood (not recorded which). The receptor set was obtained from a woman aged 45-60 years in a cohort exposed to, infected with or recovered from COVID-19 (not recorded which). Each CDR3 is given with its conserved first and last residue. The D gene is left open where the match is weak. Some rows have no size entry. The others give once, few or many, or a class for an expanded clone.

v_gene	abundance	d_gene	j_gene	CDR3aa	CDR3nt
TRBV4-1	many	TRBD1	TRBJ2-7	CASSHLTGVNEQYF	TGCGCCAGCAGCCATCTGACAGGGGTGAACGAGCAGTACTTC
TRBV10-1	-	-	TRBJ1-6	CATPSSLNSPLHF	TGCGCCACCCCCTCGAGCTTGAATTCACCCCTCCACTTT
TRBV10-3	-	TRBD1	TRBJ1-2	CAISDGTGNGYTF	TGTGCCATCAGTGACGGGACAGGGAATGGCTACACCTTC
TRBV20-1	-	-	TRBJ1-6	CSASKAAFHNSPLHF	TGCAGTGCTAGTAAGGCGGCTTTCCATAATTCACCCCTCCACTTT
TRBV7-3	-	-	TRBJ1-1	CASSLSGTNTEAFF	TGTGCCAGCAGCTTGTCGGGGACTAACACTGAAGCTTTCTTT
TRBV27	-	TRBD2	TRBJ2-5	CASRMGLAATGTQYF	TGTGCCAGCAGGATGGGACTAGCGGCGACTGGTACCCAGTACTTC
TRBV28	-	TRBD2	TRBJ2-7	CASFAGGADRGYEQYF	TGTGCCTCCTTCGCGGGGGGCGCGGATAGGGGCTACGAGCAGTACTTC
TRBV24-1	-	TRBD2	TRBJ2-1	CATSDPGLAGGNEQFF	TGTGCCACCAGTGATCCGGGACTAGCGGGGGGGAATGAGCAGTTCTTC
TRBV11-2	-	-	TRBJ1-3	CASREGRSSGNTIYF	TGTGCCAGCAGGGAGGGCCGGAGCTCTGGAAACACCATATATTTT
TRBV15	few	-	TRBJ1-4	CATEQGNEKLFF	TGTGCCACCGAGCAGGGTAATGAAAAACTGTTTTTT
TRBV10-3	-	-	TRBJ1-2	CAIREQGGDYGYTF	TGTGCCATCAGGGAACAGGGCGGTGACTATGGCTACACCTTC
TRBV28	-	-	TRBJ1-2	CASSLPQGSYGYTF	TGTGCCAGCAGTTTACCGCAGGGGAGCTATGGCTACACCTTC
TRBV6-5	-	TRBD1	TRBJ1-1	CASNPGGQGYTEAFF	TGTGCCAGCAATCCCGGGGGACAGGGCTACACTGAAGCTTTCTTT
TRBV19	-	TRBD1	TRBJ1-6	CASSVWQGDSPLHF	TGTGCCAGTAGTGTGTGGCAGGGGGATTCACCCCTCCACTTT
TRBV19	-	TRBD2	TRBJ2-3	CASPKLTSGGAGRRDTQYF	TGTGCCAGTCCAAAACTGACTAGCGGGGGGGCCGGGCGTCGAGATACGCAGTATTTT
TRBV5-1	-	TRBD1	TRBJ1-6	CASSLGQGDSPLHF	TGCGCCAGCAGCTTGGGACAGGGGGATTCACCCCTCCACTTT
TRBV7-3	-	TRBD2	TRBJ2-3	CASSLNVLAGGRDTQYF	TGTGCCAGCAGCTTAAATGTGCTAGCGGGGGGCCGGGATACGCAGTATTTT
TRBV7-2	-	-	TRBJ2-1	CASSLVASVENEQFF	TGTGCCAGCAGCTTAGTGGCTAGCGTAGAGAATGAGCAGTTCTTC
TRBV15	-	TRBD1	TRBJ1-5	CATSRLQGANQPQHF	TGTGCCACCAGCAGATTGCAGGGGGCGAATCAGCCCCAGCATTTT
TRBV30	-	-	TRBJ1-1	CAWSVRGRRGKTTEAFF	TGTGCCTGGAGTGTACGCGGGCGTCGAGGGAAAACAACTGAAGCTTTCTTT
TRBV3-1/TRBV3-2	-	-	TRBJ1-5	CASSQGQRNQPQHF	TGTGCCAGCAGCCAAGGACAGCGCAATCAGCCCCAGCATTTT
TRBV6-5	-	-	TRBJ1-1	CASSPRRGMNTEAFF	TGTGCCAGCAGTCCTAGGCGGGGGATGAACACTGAAGCTTTCTTT
TRBV27	-	TRBD1	TRBJ1-5	CASSLSDRFNQPQHF	TGTGCCAGCAGTTTATCGGACAGGTTCAATCAGCCCCAGCATTTT
TRBV6-5	-	-	TRBJ1-3	CASQPGHSGNTIYF	TGTGCCAGCCAACCAGGACACTCTGGAAACACCATATATTTT
TRBV18	-	TRBD1	TRBJ1-5	CASSPTGLADQPQHF	TGTGCCAGCTCACCGACAGGGTTGGCGGATCAGCCCCAGCATTTT
TRBV20-1	-	TRBD2	TRBJ2-5	CSASSGYQETQYF	TGCAGTGCTAGTAGCGGGTACCAAGAGACCCAGTACTTC
TRBV30	-	TRBD1	TRBJ2-3	CAWSPGTVTDTQYF	TGTGCCTGGAGTCCCGGGACAGTGACAGATACGCAGTATTTT
TRBV29-1	once	TRBD2	TRBJ2-3	CSVEDVGAGGQDTQYF	TGCAGCGTTGAAGATGTGGGAGCGGGGGGGCAGGATACGCAGTATTTT
TRBV3-1/TRBV3-2	-	TRBD2	TRBJ2-3	CASSPTRLAGGADTQYF	TGTGCCAGCAGCCCGACACGGCTAGCGGGGGGCGCAGATACGCAGTATTTT
TRBV19	-	TRBD1	TRBJ1-2	CASSIAPGQLNYGYTF	TGTGCCAGTAGTATAGCACCGGGACAGCTTAACTATGGCTACACCTTC
TRBV5-6	-	-	TRBJ2-1	CASSGGAGGEQFF	TGTGCCAGCAGCGGCGGGGCAGGTGGTGAGCAGTTCTTC
TRBV4-3	-	TRBD1	TRBJ1-2	CASRQGSGQGSYGYTF	TGCGCCAGCAGGCAAGGATCTGGACAGGGGAGTTATGGCTACACCTTC
TRBV15	-	-	TRBJ1-4	CATSRGDSFNEKLFF	TGTGCCACCAGCAGAGGGGACTCCTTCAATGAAAAACTGTTTTTT
TRBV10-1	-	TRBD1	TRBJ1-2	CASPRDRGPGYTF	TGCGCCAGCCCCCGGGACAGGGGCCCTGGCTACACCTTC
TRBV5-6	-	-	TRBJ1-4	CASSSIGNEKLFF	TGTGCCAGCAGCTCAATCGGTAATGAAAAACTGTTTTTT
TRBV12-5	-	TRBD1	TRBJ1-1	CASGLRQGDTEAFF	TGTGCTAGTGGTTTGAGGCAGGGGGACACTGAAGCTTTCTTT
TRBV9	-	-	TRBJ1-3	CASSVEGASGNTIYF	TGTGCCAGCAGCGTAGAAGGGGCTTCTGGAAACACCATATATTTT